The sequence of this TCR beta chain was determined in a study of response to subunit inactivated influenza vaccine. CDR3 length equals 14 residues. The germline V gene has CDR1 DFQATT and CDR2 SNEGSKA (reference sequence). Trimming cost V 3 bases and J 1 base, with 9 bases left between them. This clonotype was observed a handful of times. One entry per CDR3 protein, called by TCRdb with MiXCR from the RT-PCR reads. The data show 860,000 or so distinct CDR3 sequences, around 21% seen once. This receptor was identified in a man aged 45-65 years who received an inactivated influenza vaccine. The sequences come from PBMCs from blood, collected 5 to 6 days after vaccination. This rearrangement joins TRBV20-1 to TRBJ2-2; a weak D match, TRBD1 (5 bases). The CDR3 DNA reads as TGCAGTGCTAGGAGAGGACAGAACACCGGGGAGCTGTTTTTT. The encoded protein is CSARRGQNTGELFF.